This is a list of T cell receptor beta chains from one sample in a study of regulatory T cells in long-lasting Graves disease. MiXCR, applied by TCRdb to the multiplex PCR reads, yields one record per CDR3 protein. The sample shows about 400,000 distinct CDR3 sequences, 15% of them seen only once. The specimen was peripheral blood mononuclear cells (PBMCs), collected at new diagnosis, from a patient treated with antithyroid drugs. Receptor source: a female donor with Graves disease. CDR3s include the opening cysteine and the closing phenylalanine or tryptophan. A D gene is named only where the DNA matches it firmly. Only some rows state a clone size, as once, few, many or a class for expanded clones.

J gene: TRBJ2-5
D gene: TRBD2
clone size: .
V gene: TRBV7-8
CDR3 DNA: TGTGCCAGCAGCATCCGACTAGCGGGAGTATCCGTGGAGACCCAGTACTTC
CDR3 protein: CASSIRLAGVSVETQYF

J gene: TRBJ1-2
D gene: .
clone size: .
V gene: TRBV13
CDR3 DNA: TGTGCCAGCAGCTCGGCGGGCAGTAACTATGGCTACACCTTC
CDR3 protein: CASSSAGSNYGYTF

J gene: TRBJ1-1
D gene: .
clone size: many
V gene: TRBV7-9
CDR3 DNA: TGTGCCAGCAGCTTATCGCGCCTTCTACTGGGGATGAACACTGAAGCTTTCTTT
CDR3 protein: CASSLSRLLLGMNTEAFF

J gene: TRBJ2-3
D gene: .
clone size: .
V gene: TRBV20-1
CDR3 DNA: TGCAGTGCTAGAGACCGGGGCCAACGCCGCACAGATACGCAGTATTTT
CDR3 protein: CSARDRGQRRTDTQYF

J gene: TRBJ2-5
D gene: TRBD2
clone size: .
V gene: TRBV28
CDR3 DNA: TGTGCCAGCAGACCCCTAGCGGTTTATCAAGAGACCCAGTACTTC
CDR3 protein: CASRPLAVYQETQYF

J gene: TRBJ1-2
D gene: TRBD1
clone size: .
V gene: TRBV7-2
CDR3 DNA: TGTGCCGGCAGCTTCCGGGGGCAGGGGGAGTTCGACTATGGCTACACCTTC
CDR3 protein: CAGSFRGQGEFDYGYTF

J gene: TRBJ1-1
D gene: .
clone size: many
V gene: TRBV7-9
CDR3 DNA: TGTGCCAGCAGCTTAATGGTTTCCCGCCGGGGCGGCACTGAAGCTTTCTTT
CDR3 protein: CASSLMVSRRGGTEAFF

J gene: TRBJ2-3
D gene: TRBD2
clone size: few
V gene: TRBV29-1
CDR3 DNA: TGCAGCGTCGAGGGGGGACTAGCGGGGCCCACAGATACGCAGTATTTT
CDR3 protein: CSVEGGLAGPTDTQYF

J gene: TRBJ1-5
D gene: TRBD1
clone size: .
V gene: TRBV20-1
CDR3 DNA: TGCAGTGCTAAGGGGGCGGCCAATCAGCCCCAGCATTTT
CDR3 protein: CSAKGAANQPQHF

J gene: TRBJ1-3
D gene: TRBD1
clone size: many
V gene: TRBV5-1
CDR3 DNA: TGCGCCAGCAGCCGTACCGGGACAGGGATATGGGACACCATATATTTT
CDR3 protein: CASSRTGTGIWDTIYF

J gene: TRBJ1-1
D gene: .
clone size: .
V gene: TRBV28
CDR3 DNA: TGTGCCAGCAGCACAACCGCCCAAGTTCAAGCTTTCTTT
CDR3 protein: CASSTTAQVQAFF

J gene: TRBJ2-7
D gene: .
clone size: many
V gene: TRBV20-1
CDR3 DNA: TGCAGTGCTATGTACGGGGGCGAGCAGTACTTC
CDR3 protein: CSAMYGGEQYF

J gene: TRBJ2-7
D gene: TRBD1
clone size: many
V gene: TRBV11-2
CDR3 DNA: TGTGCCAGCAGCCAAACGACAGGGCGAATTGTGGTCTACGAGCAGTACTTC
CDR3 protein: CASSQTTGRIVVYEQYF

J gene: TRBJ1-1
D gene: .
clone size: .
V gene: TRBV7-9
CDR3 DNA: TGTGCCAGCAGCTTCGGGGGAAGGGTTGGGAACACTGAAGCTTTCTTT
CDR3 protein: CASSFGGRVGNTEAFF

J gene: TRBJ1-1
D gene: .
clone size: many
V gene: TRBV7-6
CDR3 DNA: TGTGCCAGCAGCCCCGACCCCCGCACTGAAGCTTTCTTT
CDR3 protein: CASSPDPRTEAFF

J gene: TRBJ2-3
D gene: TRBD1
clone size: many
V gene: TRBV10-3
CDR3 DNA: TGTGCCATCAGGGGACAGGATCGTGATACGCAGTATTTT
CDR3 protein: CAIRGQDRDTQYF

J gene: TRBJ2-1
D gene: TRBD2
clone size: many
V gene: TRBV5-1
CDR3 DNA: TGCGCCAGCAGCTTGGCCGGTGGAAGACTAGCGAACATTAACTATGAGCAGTTCTTC
CDR3 protein: CASSLAGGRLANINYEQFF

J gene: TRBJ2-5
D gene: TRBD2
clone size: few
V gene: TRBV4-2
CDR3 DNA: TGTGCCAGCAGCCAAGGCAATAGCGGGAGAGTTTGGGAGACCCAGTACTTC
CDR3 protein: CASSQGNSGRVWETQYF

J gene: TRBJ2-2
D gene: .
clone size: many
V gene: TRBV11-2
CDR3 DNA: TGTGCCAGCAGCTCCCCGAACACCGGGGAGCTGTTTTTT
CDR3 protein: CASSSPNTGELFF

J gene: TRBJ2-3
D gene: TRBD2
clone size: few
V gene: TRBV10-2
CDR3 DNA: TGCGCCAGCAGGGAAACCGGGACTAGCGTTTCGGGTACGCAGTATTTT
CDR3 protein: CASRETGTSVSGTQYF

J gene: TRBJ2-1
D gene: TRBD2
clone size: few
V gene: TRBV9
CDR3 DNA: TGTGCCAGCAGCCCCTCCGAGCGGGAGACCGATGAGCAGTTCTTC
CDR3 protein: CASSPSERETDEQFF

J gene: TRBJ1-2
D gene: .
clone size: many
V gene: TRBV12-5
CDR3 DNA: TGTGCTAGTGGTTTTGGGGATCTCTATGGCTACACCTTC
CDR3 protein: CASGFGDLYGYTF